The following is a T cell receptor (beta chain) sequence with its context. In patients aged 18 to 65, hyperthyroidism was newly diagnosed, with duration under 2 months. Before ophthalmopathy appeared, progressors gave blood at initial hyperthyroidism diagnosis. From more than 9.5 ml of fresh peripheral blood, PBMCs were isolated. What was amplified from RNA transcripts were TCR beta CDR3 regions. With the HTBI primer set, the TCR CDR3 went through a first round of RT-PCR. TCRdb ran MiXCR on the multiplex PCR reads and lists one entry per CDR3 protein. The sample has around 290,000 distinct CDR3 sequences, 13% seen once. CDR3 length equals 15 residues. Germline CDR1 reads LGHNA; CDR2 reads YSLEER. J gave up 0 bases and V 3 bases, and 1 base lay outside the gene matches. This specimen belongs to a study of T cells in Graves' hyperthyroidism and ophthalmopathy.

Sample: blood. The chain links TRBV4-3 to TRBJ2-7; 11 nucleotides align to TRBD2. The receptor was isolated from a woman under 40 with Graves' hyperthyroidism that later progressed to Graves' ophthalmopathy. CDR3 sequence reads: CASSHTSGSSYEQYF. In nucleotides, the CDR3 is TGCGCCAGCAGCCATACTAGCGGGAGCTCCTACGAGCAGTACTTC.